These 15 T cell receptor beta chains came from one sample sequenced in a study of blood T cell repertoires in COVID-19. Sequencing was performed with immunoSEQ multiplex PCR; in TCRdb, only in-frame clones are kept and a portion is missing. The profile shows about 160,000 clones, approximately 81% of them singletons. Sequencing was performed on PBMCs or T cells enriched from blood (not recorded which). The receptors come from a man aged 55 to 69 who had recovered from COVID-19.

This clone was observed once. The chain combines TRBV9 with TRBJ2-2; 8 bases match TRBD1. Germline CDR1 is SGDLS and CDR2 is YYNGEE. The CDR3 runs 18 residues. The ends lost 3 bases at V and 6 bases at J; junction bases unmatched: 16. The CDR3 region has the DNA TGTGCCAGCAGCGAAGACTCAGGACAGGGACTCAACCCCGGGGAGCTGTTTTTT. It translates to CASSEDSGQGLNPGELFF.

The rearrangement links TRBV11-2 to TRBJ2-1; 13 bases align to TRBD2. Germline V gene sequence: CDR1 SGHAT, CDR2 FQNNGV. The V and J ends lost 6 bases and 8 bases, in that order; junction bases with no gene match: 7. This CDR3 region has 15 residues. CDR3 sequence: CASRPGLAGIDEQFF. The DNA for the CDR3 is TGTGCCAGCAGACCGGGACTAGCGGGAATCGATGAGCAGTTCTTC.

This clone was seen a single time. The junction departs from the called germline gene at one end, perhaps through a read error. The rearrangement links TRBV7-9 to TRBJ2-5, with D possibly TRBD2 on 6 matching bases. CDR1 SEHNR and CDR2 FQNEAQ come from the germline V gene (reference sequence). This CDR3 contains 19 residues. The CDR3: CATSELGGWVSSNQETQYF. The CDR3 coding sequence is TGTGCCACCAGCGAGCTGGGGGGTTGGGTATCGAGTAACCAAGAGACCCAGTACTTC.

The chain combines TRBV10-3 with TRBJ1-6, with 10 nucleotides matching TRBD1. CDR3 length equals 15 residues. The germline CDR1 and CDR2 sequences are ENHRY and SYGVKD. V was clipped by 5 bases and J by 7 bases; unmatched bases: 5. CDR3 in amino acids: CAISPGTGENSPLHF. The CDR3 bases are TGTGCCATCAGTCCCGGGACAGGGGAGAATTCACCCCTCCACTTT.

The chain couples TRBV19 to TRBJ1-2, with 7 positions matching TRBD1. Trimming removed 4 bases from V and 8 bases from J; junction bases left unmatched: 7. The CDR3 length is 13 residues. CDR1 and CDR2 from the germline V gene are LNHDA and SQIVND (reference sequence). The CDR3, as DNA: TGTGCCAGTAGTAGACAGGGTACATACGGCTACACCTTC. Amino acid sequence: CASSRQGTYGYTF.

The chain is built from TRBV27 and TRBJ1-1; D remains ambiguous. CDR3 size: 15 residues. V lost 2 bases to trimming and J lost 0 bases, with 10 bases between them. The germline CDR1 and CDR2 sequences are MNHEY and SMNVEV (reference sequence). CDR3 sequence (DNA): TGTGCCAGCAGTTTAAAGGCCGGAGTGAACACTGAAGCTTTCTTT. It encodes CASSLKAGVNTEAFF.

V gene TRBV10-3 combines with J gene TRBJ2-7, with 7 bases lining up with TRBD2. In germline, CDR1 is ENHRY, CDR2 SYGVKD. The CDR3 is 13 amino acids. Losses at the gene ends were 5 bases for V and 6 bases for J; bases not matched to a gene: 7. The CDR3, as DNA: TGTGCCATCAGTCTCGGGGGGAAAGGCGAGCAGTACTTC. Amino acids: CAISLGGKGEQYF.

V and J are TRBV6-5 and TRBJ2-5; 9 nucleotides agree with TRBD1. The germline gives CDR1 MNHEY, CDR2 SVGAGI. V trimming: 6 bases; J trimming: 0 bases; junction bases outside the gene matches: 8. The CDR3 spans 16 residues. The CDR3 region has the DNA TGTGCCAGCAGCTACACAGGGGGCTCGTACCAAGAGACCCAGTACTTC. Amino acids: CASSYTGGSYQETQYF.

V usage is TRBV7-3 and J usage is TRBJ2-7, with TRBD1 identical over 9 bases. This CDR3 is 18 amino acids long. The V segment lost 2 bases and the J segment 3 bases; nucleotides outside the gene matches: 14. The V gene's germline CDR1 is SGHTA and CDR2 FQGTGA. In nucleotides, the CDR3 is TGTGCCAGCAGCTTATATGGGGACAGGGTACCTCTCCACTACGAGCAGTACTTC. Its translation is CASSLYGDRVPLHYEQYF.

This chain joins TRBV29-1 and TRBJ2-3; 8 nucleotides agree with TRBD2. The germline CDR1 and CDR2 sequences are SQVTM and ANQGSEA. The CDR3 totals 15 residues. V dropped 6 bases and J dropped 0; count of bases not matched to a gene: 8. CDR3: CSVGKAGASTDTQYF. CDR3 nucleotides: TGCAGCGTGGGGAAAGCGGGAGCTAGCACAGATACGCAGTATTTT.

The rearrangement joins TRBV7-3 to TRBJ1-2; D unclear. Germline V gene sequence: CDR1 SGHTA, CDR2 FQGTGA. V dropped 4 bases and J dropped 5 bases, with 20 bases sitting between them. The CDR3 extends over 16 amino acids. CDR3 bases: TGTGCCAGCAGCTCATCTCCCTGGAGGGTATCTTATGGCTACACCTTC. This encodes CASSSSPWRVSYGYTF.

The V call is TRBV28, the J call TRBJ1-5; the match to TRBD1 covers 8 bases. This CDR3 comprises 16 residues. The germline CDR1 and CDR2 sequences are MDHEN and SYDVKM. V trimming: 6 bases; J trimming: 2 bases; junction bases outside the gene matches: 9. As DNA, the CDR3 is TGTGCCAGCAGGGAAACAGGGGGTAGGGGCAATCAGCCCCAGCATTTT. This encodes CASRETGGRGNQPQHF.

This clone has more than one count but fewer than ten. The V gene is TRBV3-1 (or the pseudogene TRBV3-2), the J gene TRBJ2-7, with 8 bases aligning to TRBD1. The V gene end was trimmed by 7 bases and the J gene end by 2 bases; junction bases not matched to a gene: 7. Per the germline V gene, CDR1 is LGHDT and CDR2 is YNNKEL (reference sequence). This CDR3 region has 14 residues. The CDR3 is CASTIGTGTYEQYF. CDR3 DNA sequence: TGTGCCAGCACCATCGGGACAGGTACCTACGAGCAGTACTTC.

For the CDR3, the DNA is TGTGCCAGCAGCTTAGTTGGGCCGTCCTACGAGCAGTACTTC. Encoded protein: CASSLVGPSYEQYF. This chain uses TRBV7-9 with TRBJ2-7; no firm D call. Between the trimmed V and J ends, which lost 1 base and 1 base, there was a span of 8 bases. The CDR3 has 14 residues. CDR1 is SEHNR, CDR2 FQNEAQ, per germline (reference sequence).

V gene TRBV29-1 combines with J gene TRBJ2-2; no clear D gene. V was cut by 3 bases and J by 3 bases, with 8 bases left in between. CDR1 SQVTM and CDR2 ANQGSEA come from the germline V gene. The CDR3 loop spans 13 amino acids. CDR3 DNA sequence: TGCAGCGTTGATTCACAGTACACCGGGGAGCTGTTTTTT. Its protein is CSVDSQYTGELFF.